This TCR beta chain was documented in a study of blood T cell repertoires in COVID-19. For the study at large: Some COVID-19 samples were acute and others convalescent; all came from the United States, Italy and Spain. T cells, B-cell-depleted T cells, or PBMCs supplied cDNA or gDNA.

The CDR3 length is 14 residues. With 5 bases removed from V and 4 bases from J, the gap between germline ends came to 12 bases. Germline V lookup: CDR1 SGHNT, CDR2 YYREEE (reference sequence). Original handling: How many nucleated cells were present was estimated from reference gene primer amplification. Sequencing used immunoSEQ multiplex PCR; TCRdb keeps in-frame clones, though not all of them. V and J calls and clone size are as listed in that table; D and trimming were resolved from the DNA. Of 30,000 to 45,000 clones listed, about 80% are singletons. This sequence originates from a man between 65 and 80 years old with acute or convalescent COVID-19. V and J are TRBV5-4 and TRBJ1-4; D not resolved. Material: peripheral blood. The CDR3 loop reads CASRPEYGNEKLFF. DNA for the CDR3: TGTGCCAGCAGGCCTGAGTATGGTAATGAAAAACTGTTTTTT.